The clone carrying this T cell receptor (beta chain) was seen only once. The target antigen is unknown. The junction does not match germline at one end; this may be a read error. The data belong to a study of CD8+CD57+ T cells in acquired aplastic anemia. The CDR3 consists of 14 residues. The germline V gene encodes CDR1 SSHAT and CDR2 FNYEAQ (reference sequence). Study-wide findings and caveats: The same twenty-nine CD8+ CDR3 sequences occurred in patients and in controls.

Patients selected for sequencing had displayed CD8+CD57+ cell expansion by flow cytometry. Genomic DNA acted as the template from which TCR beta VDJ combination and CDR3 sequence profiling were carried out. Via MiXCR, TCRdb re-called the reads, giving one row per CDR3 protein. This table holds 260,000 or so distinct CDR3 sequences, around 46% found once. The clonotype was recovered from a human donor with aplastic anemia. The sample taken for sequencing was sorted CD4+, CD8+, or CD8+CD57+ T cells (not recorded which) from PBMCs. The rearrangement uses TRBV7-7 and TRBJ2-7, with D tentatively TRBD1 (7 bases). The CDR3 DNA follows: TGTGCTAGCAGCCAGGGGGGCAGGGGCCACGGGCGGTACTTC. Protein: CASSQGGRGHGRYF.